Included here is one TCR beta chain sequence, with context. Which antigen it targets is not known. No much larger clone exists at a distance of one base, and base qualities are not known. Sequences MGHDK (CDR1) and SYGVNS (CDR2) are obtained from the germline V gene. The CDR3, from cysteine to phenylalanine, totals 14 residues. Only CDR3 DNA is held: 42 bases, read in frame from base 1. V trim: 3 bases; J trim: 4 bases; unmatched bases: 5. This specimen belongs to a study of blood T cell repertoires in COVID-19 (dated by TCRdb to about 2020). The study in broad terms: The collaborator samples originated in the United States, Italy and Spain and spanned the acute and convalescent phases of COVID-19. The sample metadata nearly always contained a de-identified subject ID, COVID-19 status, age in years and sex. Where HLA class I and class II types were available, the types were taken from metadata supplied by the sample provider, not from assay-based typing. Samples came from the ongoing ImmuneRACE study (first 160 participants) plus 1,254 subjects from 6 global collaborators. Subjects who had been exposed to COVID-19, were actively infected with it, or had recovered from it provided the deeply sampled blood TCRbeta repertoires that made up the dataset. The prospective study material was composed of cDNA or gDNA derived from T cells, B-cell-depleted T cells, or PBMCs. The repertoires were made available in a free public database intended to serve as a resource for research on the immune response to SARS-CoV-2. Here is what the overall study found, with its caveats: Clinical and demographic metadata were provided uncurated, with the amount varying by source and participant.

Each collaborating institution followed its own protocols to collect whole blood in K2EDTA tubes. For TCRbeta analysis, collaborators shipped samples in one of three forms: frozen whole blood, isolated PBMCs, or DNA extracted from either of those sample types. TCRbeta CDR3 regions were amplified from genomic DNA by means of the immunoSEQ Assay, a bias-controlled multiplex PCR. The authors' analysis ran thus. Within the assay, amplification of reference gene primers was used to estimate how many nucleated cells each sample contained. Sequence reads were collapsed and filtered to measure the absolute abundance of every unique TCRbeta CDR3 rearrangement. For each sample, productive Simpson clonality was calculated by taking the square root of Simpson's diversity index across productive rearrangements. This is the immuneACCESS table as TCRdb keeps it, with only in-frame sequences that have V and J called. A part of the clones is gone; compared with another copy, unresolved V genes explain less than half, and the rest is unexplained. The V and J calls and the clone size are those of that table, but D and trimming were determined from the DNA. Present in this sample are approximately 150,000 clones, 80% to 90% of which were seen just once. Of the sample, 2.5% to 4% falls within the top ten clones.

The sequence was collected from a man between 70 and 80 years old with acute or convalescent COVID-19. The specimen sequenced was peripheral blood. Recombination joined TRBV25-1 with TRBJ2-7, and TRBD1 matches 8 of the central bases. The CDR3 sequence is CASSDRTGIYEQYF. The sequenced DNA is TGTGCCAGCAGTGATCGGACAGGGATATACGAGCAGTACTTC.